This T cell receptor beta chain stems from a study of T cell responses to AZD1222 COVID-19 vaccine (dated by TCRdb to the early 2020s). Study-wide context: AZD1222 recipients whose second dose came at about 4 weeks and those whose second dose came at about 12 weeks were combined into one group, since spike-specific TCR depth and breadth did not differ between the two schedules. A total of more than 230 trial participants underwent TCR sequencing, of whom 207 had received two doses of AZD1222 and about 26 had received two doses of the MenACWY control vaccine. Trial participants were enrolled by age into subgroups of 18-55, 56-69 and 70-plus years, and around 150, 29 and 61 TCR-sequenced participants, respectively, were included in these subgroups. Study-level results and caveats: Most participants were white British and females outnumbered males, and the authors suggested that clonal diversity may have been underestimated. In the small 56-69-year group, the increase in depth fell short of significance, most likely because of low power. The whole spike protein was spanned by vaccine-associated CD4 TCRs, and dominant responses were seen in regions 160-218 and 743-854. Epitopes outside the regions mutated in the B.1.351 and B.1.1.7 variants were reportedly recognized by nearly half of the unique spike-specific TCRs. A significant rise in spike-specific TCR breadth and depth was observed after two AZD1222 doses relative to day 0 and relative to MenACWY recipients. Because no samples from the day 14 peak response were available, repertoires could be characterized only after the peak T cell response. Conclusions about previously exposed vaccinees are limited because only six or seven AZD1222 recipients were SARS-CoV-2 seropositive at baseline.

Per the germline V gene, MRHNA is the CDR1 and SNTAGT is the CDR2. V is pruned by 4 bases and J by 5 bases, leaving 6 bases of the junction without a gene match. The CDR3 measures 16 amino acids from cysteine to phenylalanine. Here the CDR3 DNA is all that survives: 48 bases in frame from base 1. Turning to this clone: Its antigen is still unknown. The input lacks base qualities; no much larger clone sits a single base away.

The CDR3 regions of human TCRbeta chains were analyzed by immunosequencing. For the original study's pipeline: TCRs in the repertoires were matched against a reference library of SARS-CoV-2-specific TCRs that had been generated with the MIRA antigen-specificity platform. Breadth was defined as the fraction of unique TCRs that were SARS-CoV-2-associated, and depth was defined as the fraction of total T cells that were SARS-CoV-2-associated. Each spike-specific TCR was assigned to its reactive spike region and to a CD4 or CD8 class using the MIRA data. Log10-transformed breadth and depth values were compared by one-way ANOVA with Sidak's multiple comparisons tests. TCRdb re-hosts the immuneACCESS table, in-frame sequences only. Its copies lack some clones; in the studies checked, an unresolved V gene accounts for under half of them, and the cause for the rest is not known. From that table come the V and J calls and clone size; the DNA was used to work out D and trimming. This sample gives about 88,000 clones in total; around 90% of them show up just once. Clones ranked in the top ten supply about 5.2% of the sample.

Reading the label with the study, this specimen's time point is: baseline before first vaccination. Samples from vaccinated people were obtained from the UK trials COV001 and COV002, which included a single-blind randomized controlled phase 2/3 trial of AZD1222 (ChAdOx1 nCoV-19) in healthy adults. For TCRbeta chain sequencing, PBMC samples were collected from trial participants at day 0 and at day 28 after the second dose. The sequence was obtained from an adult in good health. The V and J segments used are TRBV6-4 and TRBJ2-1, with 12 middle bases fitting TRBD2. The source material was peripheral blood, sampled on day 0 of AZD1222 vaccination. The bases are TGTGCCAGCAGTGCGACTAGCGGGAGTGGTAACAATGAGCAGTTCTTC. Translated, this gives CASSATSGSGNNEQFF.